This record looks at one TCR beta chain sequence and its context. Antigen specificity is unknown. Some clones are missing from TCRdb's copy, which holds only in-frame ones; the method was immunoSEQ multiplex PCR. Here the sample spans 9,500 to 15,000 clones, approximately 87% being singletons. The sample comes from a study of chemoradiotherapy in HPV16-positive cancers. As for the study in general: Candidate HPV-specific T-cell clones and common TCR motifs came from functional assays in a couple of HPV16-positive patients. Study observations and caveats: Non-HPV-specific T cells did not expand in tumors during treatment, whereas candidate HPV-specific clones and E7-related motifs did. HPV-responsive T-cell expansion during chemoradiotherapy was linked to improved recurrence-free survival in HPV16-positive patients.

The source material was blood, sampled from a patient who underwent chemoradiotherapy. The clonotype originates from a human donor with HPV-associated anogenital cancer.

The DNA of the CDR3 is TGTGCCAGCAGCCGAACGGGACTAGATTTCTCTGGGGCCAACGTCCTGACTTTC. Its protein is CASSRTGLDFSGANVLTF. The chain couples TRBV7-8 to TRBJ2-6; 8 positions agree with TRBD2. CDR1 and CDR2 (germline): SGHVS, FQNEAQ. V gave up 5 bases and J gave up 0 bases; unmatched junction bases: 9. CDR3 length: 18 residues.